A single sample gave rise to the 21 T cell receptor beta chains below, sequenced in a study of T cell repertoires in cytomegalovirus infection (dated by TCRdb to the late 2010s). The intended sense of this specimen's treatment or condition label: in vitro stimulation with specific CMV peptide epitopes to enrich CMV-specific T cells. Antigen specificity for these receptors is unknown. The sequencer listed for this sample is Illumina HiSeq 1500. TCRdb reanalyzed the raw reads on its own, using fastp at Q25 for trimming and MiXCR for clone calling, and kept in-frame beta chains. Duplicate CDR3 protein sequences are folded into a single record with the most common DNA and genes. This sample holds some 900,000 distinct CDR3 sequences; about 33% were observed only once. Clones ranked in the top ten supply around 12% of the sample. Material: cultured CD8+ T cells from PBMCs, obtained from culture after CMV antigen stimulation. The receptor source for this set is a human donor in good health (CMV status not recorded). Some clones in this sample may be carry-over from other donors' samples.

This clonotype was found many times. V is TRBV12-3 or TRBV12-4 and J is TRBJ1-2; possibly TRBD1 for D (6 bases). CDR3 length equals 15 residues. V lost 3 bases, J lost 1 base, and 12 bases lay in between. The CDR3 here is CASSFADSFNYGYTF. Written as DNA, the CDR3 is TGTGCCAGCAGTTTTGCGGACAGCTTTAACTATGGCTACACCTTC.

The V gene is TRBV7-6, the J gene TRBJ2-7; 13 bases fit TRBD2. This CDR3 contains 19 residues. With 5 bases clipped from V and 0 bases from J, the junction kept 13 bases outside the gene matches. The germline V gene has CDR1 SGHVS and CDR2 FNYEAQ. The CDR3 is CASSHRRGLAGNSSYEQYF. The CDR3, as DNA: TGTGCCAGCAGCCATCGTAGGGGACTAGCGGGGAACAGCTCCTACGAGCAGTACTTC. The whole variable domain, filled in from reference TRBV7-6 and TRBJ2-7, reads GAGVSQSPRYKVTKRGQDVALRCDPISGHVSLYWYRQALGQGPEFLTYFNYEAQQDKSGLPNDRFSAERPEGSISTLTIQRTEQRDSAMYRCASSHRRGLAGNSSYEQYFGPGTRLTVT.

The chain employs TRBV6-6 and TRBJ1-4, with 7 bases identical to TRBD1. V lost 10 bases and J lost 7; bases outside the gene matches: 9. Germline V CDR1 and CDR2: MNHNY, SVGAGI (reference sequence). This CDR3 has 13 residues. CDR3 in DNA: TGTGCCACACTCCACAGGGGAGGTGAAAAACTGTTTTTT. It yields the protein CATLHRGGEKLFF.

The genes are TRBV5-4 and TRBJ2-2; TRBD2 aligns across 7 bases. The CDR3 covers 12 residues. The V segment lost 8 bases and the J segment 5 bases; nucleotides outside the gene matches: 3. Germline V gene lookup returns CDR1 SGHNT and CDR2 YYREEE (reference sequence). CDR3 nucleotides: TGTGCCAGTTTTAGCGGGACCGGGGAGCTGTTTTTT. It specifies CASFSGTGELFF.

This clonotype was seen a handful of times. This chain joins TRBV19 and TRBJ1-2; no clear D gene. Trimming left V 6 bases short and J 3 bases short, with 11 bases between. The germline V gene has CDR1 LNHDA and CDR2 SQIVND (reference sequence). The length of the CDR3 is 13 residues. CDR3 sequence (DNA): TGTGCCAGTAGGAACCAGACGGACTATGGCTACACCTTC. Encoded protein: CASRNQTDYGYTF. The whole variable domain, filled in from reference TRBV19 and TRBJ1-2, reads DGGITQSPKYLFRKEGQNVTLSCEQNLNHDAMYWYRQDPGQGLRLIYYSQIVNDFQKGDIAEGYSVSREKKESFPLTVTSAQKNPTAFYLCASRNQTDYGYTFGSGTRLTVV.

To note about this clonotype: A much larger clonotype is one base distant, so this may be a read error. This chain links TRBV7-2 with TRBJ1-4; no definite D call. Looked up from germline, CDR1 is SGHTA and CDR2 is FQGNSA. CDR3 length: 8 residues. The chain's CDR3 is CASNPTNF. The CDR3 coding sequence is TGTGCCAGCAACCCTACCAATTTT.

In this sample, this clonotype turned up a few times. V is TRBV6-1 and J is TRBJ1-1, with 8 nucleotides matching TRBD1. The V gene end was trimmed by 5 bases and the J gene end by 4 bases; junction bases not matched to a gene: 9. In germline, CDR1 is MNHNS, CDR2 SASEGT. The CDR3 runs to 15 residues. The CDR3 loop reads CASSPYRGSVTEAFF. The CDR3 nucleotides are TGTGCCAGCAGTCCCTACAGGGGGAGCGTCACTGAAGCTTTCTTT.

On this clonotype: A read error is possible here, since a much larger clone lies one base away. V usage is TRBV11-2 and J usage is TRBJ2-3; D unclear. This CDR3 region has 14 residues. Germline V lookup: CDR1 SGHAT, CDR2 FQNNGV. CDR3 sequence: CASNLDWAADTQYF. The CDR3 coding sequence is TGTGCCAGCAACTTAGATTGGGCGGCAGATACGCAGTATTTT.

This clonotype showed up just a few times. The V call is TRBV7-9, the J call TRBJ1-2; TRBD1 matches 7 bases. V shed 5 bases, J shed 1 base, and the junction held 4 bases outside the gene matches. Germline V gene sequence: CDR1 SEHNR, CDR2 FQNEAQ (reference sequence). The CDR3 runs 14 residues. The CDR3 sequence is CASSPGDSNYGYTF. CDR3 nucleotide sequence: TGTGCCAGCAGCCCCGGGGACAGTAACTATGGCTACACCTTC.

This clonotype was detected a few times. The chain carries TRBV7-6 and TRBJ1-6; 8 nucleotides line up with TRBD1. Per the germline V gene, CDR1 is SGHVS and CDR2 is FNYEAQ. This CDR3 region has 16 residues. Trimming removed 5 bases from V and 10 bases from J; junction bases left unmatched: 13. The CDR3 DNA reads TGTGCCAGCAGCCTCCCCAGGGCAGGGGGCTTCTCACCCCTCCACTTT. It translates to CASSLPRAGGFSPLHF.

At least ten counts were recorded for this clonotype. This rearrangement joins TRBV7-8 to TRBJ2-1; weak D call: TRBD2 (6 bases). This CDR3 has 15 amino acids. The V gene's germline CDR1 is SGHVS and CDR2 FQNEAQ. V lost 1 base to trimming and J lost 6 bases, with 13 bases between them. The CDR3 is CASSLVRGFSNEQFF. CDR3 DNA: TGTGCCAGCAGCTTAGTGCGGGGTTTTTCCAATGAGCAGTTCTTC. The full variable domain, its missing parts supplied by reference TRBV7-8 and TRBJ2-1, is GAGVSQSPRYKVAKRGQDVALRCDPISGHVSLFWYQQALGQGPEFLTYFQNEAQLDKSGLPSDRFFAERPEGSVSTLKIQRTQQEDSAVYLCASSLVRGFSNEQFFGPGTRLTVL.

This clonotype was seen a handful of times. This sequence joins TRBV27 and TRBJ1-6; a possible D gene is TRBD1 (6 bases). CDR3 size: 13 residues. Germline CDR1 is MNHEY and CDR2 is SMNVEV (reference sequence). The ends were cut back, 7 bases at V and 7 bases at J, with 11 bases in the middle. Here the CDR3 DNA reads TGTGCCAGCACCCTAGACAGGAATTCACCCCTCCACTTT. The encoded protein is CASTLDRNSPLHF.

The chain has TRBV6-8 and TRBJ2-6, with D perhaps matching TRBD2 (6 bases). Germline values: CDR1 MNHGY, CDR2 SAAAGT. V gave up 2 bases and J gave up 4 bases, with 15 bases separating them. This CDR3 comprises 17 residues. The CDR3 region has the DNA TGTGCCAGCAGTTACGGGACTCAACCTGACGGGGCCAACGTCCTGACTTTC. This translates into CASSYGTQPDGANVLTF.

As to this clonotype: An end of the junction differs from the germline gene, which may be a read error. V gene TRBV2 combines with J gene TRBJ2-1; 7 bases line up with TRBD1. Looked up from germline, CDR1 is SNHLY and CDR2 is FYNNEI. The CDR3 is 13 residues long. Here the CDR3 DNA reads TGTGCCAGCAGTGATTACAGGGGTAATGAGCGGTTCTTC. Translating it yields CASSDYRGNERFF.

This clonotype was recorded a few times. The J gene is TRBJ2-7, the V gene TRBV10-2; no definite D call. Per the germline V gene, CDR1 is WSHSY and CDR2 is SAAADI. V was pared by 0 bases and J by 5 bases, with 2 bases between. The CDR3 totals 11 residues. CDR3 loop: CASSESNEQYF. CDR3 DNA: TGCGCCAGCAGTGAGTCAAACGAGCAGTACTTC.

This clonotype appeared many times. The chain links TRBV10-3 to TRBJ2-1, with no clear D. The CDR3 sequence is 15 residues long. Germline assignment: CDR1 ENHRY and CDR2 SYGVKD. V was trimmed by 1 base and J by 5 bases, leaving 12 bases between them. CDR3 sequence reads: CAISEFRQADNEQFF. CDR3 nucleotide sequence: TGTGCCATCAGTGAGTTTCGGCAGGCAGACAATGAGCAGTTCTTC.

This clonotype was recorded a few times. This chain links TRBV5-5 with TRBJ2-2, with 8 bases matching TRBD2. From germline, CDR1 is SGHKS and CDR2 YYEKEE (reference sequence). This CDR3 has 14 residues. After removal of 7 bases from V and 4 bases from J, the junction contained 6 bases not matched to a gene. This CDR3 reads CASSGGGGTGELFF. The CDR3 nucleotides read TGTGCCAGCTCCGGGGGGGGAGGCACCGGGGAGCTGTTTTTT.

Of note for this clonotype: This may arise from a read error, as a much more abundant clone is one base away. V usage is TRBV7-2 and J usage is TRBJ1-2; TRBD1 aligns across 9 bases. The CDR3 runs 16 residues. Germline-derived CDR1 and CDR2 are SGHTA and FQGNSA. The CDR3: CASSYTGGEANYSYTF. The CDR3 DNA reads as TGTGCCAGCAGCTATACAGGGGGCGAAGCTAACTATAGCTACACCTTC.

This clonotype was picked up many times. This rearrangement joins TRBV4-3 to TRBJ2-1; 8 bases fit TRBD2. This CDR3 is built from 18 residues. V was pared by 0 bases and J by 0 bases, with 7 bases of the junction left unmatched. Germline V gene data show CDR1 as LGHNA and CDR2 as YSLEER. This CDR3 reads CASSQELTGGSSYNEQFF. The DNA of the CDR3 is TGCGCCAGCAGCCAAGAGCTTACGGGGGGGAGCTCCTACAATGAGCAGTTCTTC.

For this clonotype: A read error may account for a junction end that differs from germline. J is TRBJ1-2 and V is TRBV7-4; D is ambiguous. The CDR3 runs to 15 residues. Germline V gene sequence: CDR1 SGHVT, CDR2 SQSDAQ. The CDR3 DNA reads as TGTGCCAGCAGCCCGGGCCCAACGGGGAACTATGGCCACACCTTC. Its protein product is CASSPGPTGNYGHTF.

The chain couples TRBV6-8 to TRBJ2-5, with D possibly matching TRBD1 (5 bases). The CDR3 runs to 15 residues. The germline V gene has CDR1 MNHGY and CDR2 SAAAGT. V was shortened by 5 bases and J by 2 bases, with 15 bases between the two germline ends. CDR3 nucleotides: TGTGCCAGCAGTAAACAGGCACTGGATCAAGAGACCCAGTACTTC. This gives the protein CASSKQALDQETQYF.